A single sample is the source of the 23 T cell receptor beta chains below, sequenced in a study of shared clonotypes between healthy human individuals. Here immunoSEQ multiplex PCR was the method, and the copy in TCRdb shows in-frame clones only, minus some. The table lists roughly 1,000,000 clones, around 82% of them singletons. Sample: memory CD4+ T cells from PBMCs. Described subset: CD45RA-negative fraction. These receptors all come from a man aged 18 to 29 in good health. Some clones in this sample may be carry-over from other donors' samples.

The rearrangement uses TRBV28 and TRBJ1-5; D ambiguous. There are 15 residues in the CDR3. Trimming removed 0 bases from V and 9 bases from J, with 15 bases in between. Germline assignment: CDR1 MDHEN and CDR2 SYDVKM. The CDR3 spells CASSLWGRDPWPQHF. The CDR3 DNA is TGTGCCAGCAGTTTATGGGGAAGGGATCCGTGGCCCCAGCATTTT. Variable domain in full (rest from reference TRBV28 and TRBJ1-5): DVKVTQSSRYLVKRTGEKVFLECVQDMDHENMFWYRQDPGLGLRLIYFSYDVKMKEKGDIPEGYSVSREKKERFSLILESASTNQTSMYLCASSLWGRDPWPQHFGDGTRLSIL.

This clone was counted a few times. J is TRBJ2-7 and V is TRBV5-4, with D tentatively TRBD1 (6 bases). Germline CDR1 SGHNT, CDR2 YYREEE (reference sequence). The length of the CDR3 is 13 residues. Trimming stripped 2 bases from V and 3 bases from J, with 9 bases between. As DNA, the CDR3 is TGTGCCAGCAGCTTAGCCAGGGGCTACGAGCAGTACTTC. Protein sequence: CASSLARGYEQYF. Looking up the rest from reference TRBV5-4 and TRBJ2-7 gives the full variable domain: ETGVTQSPTHLIKTRGQQVTLRCSSQSGHNTVSWYQQALGQGPQFIFQYYREEENGRGNFPPRFSGLQFPNYSSELNVNALELDDSALYLCASSLARGYEQYFGPGTRLTVT.

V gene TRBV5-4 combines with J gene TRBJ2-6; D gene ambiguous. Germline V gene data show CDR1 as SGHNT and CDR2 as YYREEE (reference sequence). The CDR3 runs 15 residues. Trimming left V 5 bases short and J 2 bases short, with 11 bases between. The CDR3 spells CASSVSSPGANVLTF. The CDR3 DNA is TGTGCCAGCAGTGTGTCCAGCCCTGGGGCCAACGTCCTGACTTTC. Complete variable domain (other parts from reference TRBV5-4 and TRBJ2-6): ETGVTQSPTHLIKTRGQQVTLRCSSQSGHNTVSWYQQALGQGPQFIFQYYREEENGRGNFPPRFSGLQFPNYSSELNVNALELDDSALYLCASSVSSPGANVLTFGAGSRLTVL.

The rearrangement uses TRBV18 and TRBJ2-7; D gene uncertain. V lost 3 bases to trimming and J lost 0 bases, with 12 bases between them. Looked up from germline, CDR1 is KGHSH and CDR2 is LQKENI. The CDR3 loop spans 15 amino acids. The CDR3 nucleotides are TGTGCCAGCTCACCTCCCAATGTGATCTCCTACGAGCAGTACTTC. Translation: CASSPPNVISYEQYF.

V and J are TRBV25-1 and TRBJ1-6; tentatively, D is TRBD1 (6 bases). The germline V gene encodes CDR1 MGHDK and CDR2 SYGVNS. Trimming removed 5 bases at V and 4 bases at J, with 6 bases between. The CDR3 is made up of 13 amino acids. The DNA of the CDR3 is TGTGCCAGCAGTCAGGGGTATAATTCACCCCTCCACTTT. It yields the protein CASSQGYNSPLHF. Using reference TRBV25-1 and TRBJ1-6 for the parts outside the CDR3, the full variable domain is EADIYQTPRYLVIGTGKKITLECSQTMGHDKMYWYQQDPGMELHLIHYSYGVNSTEKGDLSSESTVSRIRTEHFPLTLESARPSHTSQYLCASSQGYNSPLHFGNGTRLTVT.

The CDR3 sequence is CASSYSNRFGEKLFF. CDR3 nucleotides: TGTGCCAGCAGTTACTCGAACAGGTTTGGTGAAAAACTGTTTTTT. This chain joins TRBV6-6 and TRBJ1-4; tentative D call: TRBD1 (5 bases). V was cut by 0 bases and J by 7 bases, with 12 bases left in between. Germline V CDR1 and CDR2: MNHNY, SVGAGI (reference sequence). This CDR3 has 15 residues.

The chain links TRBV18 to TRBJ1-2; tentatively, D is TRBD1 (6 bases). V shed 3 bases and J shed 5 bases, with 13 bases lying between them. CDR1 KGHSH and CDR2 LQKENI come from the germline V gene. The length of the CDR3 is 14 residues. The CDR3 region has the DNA TGTGCCAGCTCACCGTCAGGGGTAGGATATGGCTACACCTTC. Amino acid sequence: CASSPSGVGYGYTF.

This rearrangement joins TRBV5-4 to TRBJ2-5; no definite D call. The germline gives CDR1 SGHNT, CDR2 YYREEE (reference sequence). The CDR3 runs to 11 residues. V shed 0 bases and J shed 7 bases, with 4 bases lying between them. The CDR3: CASSLGGTQYF. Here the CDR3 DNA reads TGTGCCAGCAGCTTGGGAGGGACCCAGTACTTC.

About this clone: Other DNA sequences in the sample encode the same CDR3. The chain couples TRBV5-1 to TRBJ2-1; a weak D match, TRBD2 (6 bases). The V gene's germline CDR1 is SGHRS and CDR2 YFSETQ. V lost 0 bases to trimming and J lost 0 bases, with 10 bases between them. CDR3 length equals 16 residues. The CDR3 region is CASSLAPTSSYNEQFF. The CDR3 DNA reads TGCGCCAGCAGCTTGGCCCCGACTAGCTCCTACAATGAGCAGTTCTTC.

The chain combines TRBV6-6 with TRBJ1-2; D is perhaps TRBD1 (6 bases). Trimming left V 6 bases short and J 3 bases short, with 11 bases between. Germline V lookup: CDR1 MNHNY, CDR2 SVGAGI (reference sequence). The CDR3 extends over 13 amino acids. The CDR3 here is CASSQGTDYGYTF. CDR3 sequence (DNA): TGTGCCAGCAGCCAGGGGACGGACTATGGCTACACCTTC.

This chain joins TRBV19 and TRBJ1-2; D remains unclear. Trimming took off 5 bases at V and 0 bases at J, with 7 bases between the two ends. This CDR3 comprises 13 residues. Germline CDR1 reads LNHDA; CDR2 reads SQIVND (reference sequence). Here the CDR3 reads CASSWAANYGYTF. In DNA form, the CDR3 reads TGTGCCAGTAGTTGGGCCGCTAACTATGGCTACACCTTC.

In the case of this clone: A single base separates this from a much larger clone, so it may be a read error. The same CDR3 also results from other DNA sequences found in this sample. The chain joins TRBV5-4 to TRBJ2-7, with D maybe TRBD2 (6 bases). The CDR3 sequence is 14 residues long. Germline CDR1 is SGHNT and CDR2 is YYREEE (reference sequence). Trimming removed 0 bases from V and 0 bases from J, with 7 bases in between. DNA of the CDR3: TGTGCCAGCAGCTTGGTGGGGGGCTCCTACGAGCAGTACTTC. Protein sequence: CASSLVGGSYEQYF.

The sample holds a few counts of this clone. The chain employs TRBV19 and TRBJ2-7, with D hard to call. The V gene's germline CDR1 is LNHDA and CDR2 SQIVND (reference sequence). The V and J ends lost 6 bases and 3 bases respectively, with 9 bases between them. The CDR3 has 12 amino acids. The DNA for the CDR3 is TGTGCCAGTAGCCTTGGCGGCTACGAGCAGTACTTC. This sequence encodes CASSLGGYEQYF.

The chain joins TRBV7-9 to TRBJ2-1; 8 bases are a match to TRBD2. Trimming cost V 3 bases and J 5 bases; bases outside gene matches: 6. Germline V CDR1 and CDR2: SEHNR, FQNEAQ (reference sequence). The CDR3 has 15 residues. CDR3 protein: CASSFRTSGHNEQFF. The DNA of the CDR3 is TGTGCCAGCAGCTTCAGAACTAGCGGACACAATGAGCAGTTCTTC.

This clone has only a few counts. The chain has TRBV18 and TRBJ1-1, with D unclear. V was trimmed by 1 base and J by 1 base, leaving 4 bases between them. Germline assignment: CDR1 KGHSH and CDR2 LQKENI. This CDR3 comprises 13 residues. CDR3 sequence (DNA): TGTGCCAGCTCACCACGCCCGAACACTGAAGCTTTCTTT. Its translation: CASSPRPNTEAFF.

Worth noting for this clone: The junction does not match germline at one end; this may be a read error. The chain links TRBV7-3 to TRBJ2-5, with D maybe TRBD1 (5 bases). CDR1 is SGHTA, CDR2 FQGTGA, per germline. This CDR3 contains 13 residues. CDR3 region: CASSLVGPETQYF. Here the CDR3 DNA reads TGTGCCAGCAGCTTAGTGGGGCCCGAGACACAGTACTTC.

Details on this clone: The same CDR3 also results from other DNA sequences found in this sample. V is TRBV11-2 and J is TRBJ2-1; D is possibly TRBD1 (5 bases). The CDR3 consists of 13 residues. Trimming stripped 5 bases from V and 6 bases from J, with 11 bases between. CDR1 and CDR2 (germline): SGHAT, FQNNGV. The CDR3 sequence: CASSPRAVNEQFF. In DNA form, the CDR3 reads TGTGCCAGCAGCCCCAGGGCCGTCAATGAGCAGTTCTTC. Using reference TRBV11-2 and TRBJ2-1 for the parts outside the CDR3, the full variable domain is EAGVAQSPRYKIIEKRQSVAFWCNPISGHATLYWYQQILGQGPKLLIQFQNNGVVDDSQLPKDRFSAERLKGVDSTLKIQPAKLEDSAVYLCASSPRAVNEQFFGPGTRLTVL.

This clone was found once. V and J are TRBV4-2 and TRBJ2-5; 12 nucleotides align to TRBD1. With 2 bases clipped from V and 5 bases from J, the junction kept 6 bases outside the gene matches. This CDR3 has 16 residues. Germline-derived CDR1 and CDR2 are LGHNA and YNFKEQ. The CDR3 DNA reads TGTGCCAGCAGCCAACCTGGGGACAGGGGGCGGGAGACCCAGTACTTC. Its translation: CASSQPGDRGRETQYF.

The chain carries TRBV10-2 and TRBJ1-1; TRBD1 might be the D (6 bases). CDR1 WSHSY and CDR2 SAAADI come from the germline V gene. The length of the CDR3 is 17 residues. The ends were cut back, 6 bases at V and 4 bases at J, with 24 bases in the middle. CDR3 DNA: TGCGCCAGCAGGAAGACCGGGACGGCGAAGGGGGGCACTGAAGCTTTCTTT. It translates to CASRKTGTAKGGTEAFF.

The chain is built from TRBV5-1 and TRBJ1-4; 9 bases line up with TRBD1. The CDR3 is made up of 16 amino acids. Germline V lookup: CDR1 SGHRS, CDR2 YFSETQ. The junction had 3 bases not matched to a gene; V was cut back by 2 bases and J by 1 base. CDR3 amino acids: CASSLQGAGTNEKLFF. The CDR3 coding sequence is TGCGCCAGCAGCTTACAGGGGGCAGGAACTAATGAAAAACTGTTTTTT.

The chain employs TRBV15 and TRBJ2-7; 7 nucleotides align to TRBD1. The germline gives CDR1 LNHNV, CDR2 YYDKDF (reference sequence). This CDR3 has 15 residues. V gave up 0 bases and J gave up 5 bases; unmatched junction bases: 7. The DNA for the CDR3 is TGTGCCACCAGCAGAGACCCAGGGGGAAGTAACGAGCAGTACTTC. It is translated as CATSRDPGGSNEQYF. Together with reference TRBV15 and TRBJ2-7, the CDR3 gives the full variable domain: DAMVIQNPRYQVTQFGKPVTLSCSQTLNHNVMYWYQQKSSQAPKLLFHYYDKDFNNEADTPDNFQSRRPNTSFCFLDIRSPGLGDTAMYLCATSRDPGGSNEQYFGPGTRLTVT.

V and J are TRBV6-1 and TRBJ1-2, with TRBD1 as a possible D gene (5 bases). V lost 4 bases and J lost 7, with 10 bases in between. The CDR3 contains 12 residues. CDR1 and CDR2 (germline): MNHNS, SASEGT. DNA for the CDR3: TGTGCCAGCAGTGTCAGGGAGTCTGGCTACACCTTC. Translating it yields CASSVRESGYTF.

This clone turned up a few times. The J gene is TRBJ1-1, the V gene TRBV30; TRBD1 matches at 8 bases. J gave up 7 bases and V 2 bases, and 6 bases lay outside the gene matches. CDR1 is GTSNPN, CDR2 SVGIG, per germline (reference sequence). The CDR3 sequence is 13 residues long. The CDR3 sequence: CAWSSTGASEAFF. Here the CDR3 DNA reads TGTGCCTGGAGTTCGACAGGGGCAAGTGAAGCTTTCTTT. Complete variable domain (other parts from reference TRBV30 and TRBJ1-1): SQTIHQWPATLVQPVGSPLSLECTVEGTSNPNLYWYRQAAGRGLQLLFYSVGIGQISSEVPQNLSASRPQDRQFILSSKKLLLSDSGFYLCAWSSTGASEAFFGQGTRLTVV.